This TCR beta chain appears in the sequencing data of a study of shared clonotypes between healthy human individuals. General study results and limits: The four-donor shared clonotypes exceeded non-shared clonotypes in generation probability, with non-shared ones scoring lower.

Notes on this clone: What it binds is unknown. Other DNA sequences of this sample code for an identical CDR3.

Replicate sorted-subset PCRs were loaded with approximately 200 ng DNA, approximately 31,000 T cell genomes. Profiling relied on immunoSEQ multiplex PCR, and the TCRdb table lists in-frame clones only, not all of them. The sample records 560,000 or so clones, roughly 96% being singletons. V lost 0 bases and J 5 bases, leaving 8 bases between the germline ends. The CDR3 loop spans 13 amino acids. Germline V gene lookup returns CDR1 SGDLS and CDR2 YYNGEE. Terminally differentiated effector memory CD45RA+ cells were excluded from the naive CD8 cells, which were CD45RO-negative and positively selected for CCR7.

The sequencing input was naive CD8+ T cells sorted from blood. The TCR was taken from a woman aged 30 to 39 in good health. V gene TRBV9 combines with J gene TRBJ2-5; D not resolved. The chain's CDR3 is CASSVDLGETQYF. The DNA of the CDR3 is TGTGCCAGCAGCGTAGACCTCGGGGAGACCCAGTACTTC.